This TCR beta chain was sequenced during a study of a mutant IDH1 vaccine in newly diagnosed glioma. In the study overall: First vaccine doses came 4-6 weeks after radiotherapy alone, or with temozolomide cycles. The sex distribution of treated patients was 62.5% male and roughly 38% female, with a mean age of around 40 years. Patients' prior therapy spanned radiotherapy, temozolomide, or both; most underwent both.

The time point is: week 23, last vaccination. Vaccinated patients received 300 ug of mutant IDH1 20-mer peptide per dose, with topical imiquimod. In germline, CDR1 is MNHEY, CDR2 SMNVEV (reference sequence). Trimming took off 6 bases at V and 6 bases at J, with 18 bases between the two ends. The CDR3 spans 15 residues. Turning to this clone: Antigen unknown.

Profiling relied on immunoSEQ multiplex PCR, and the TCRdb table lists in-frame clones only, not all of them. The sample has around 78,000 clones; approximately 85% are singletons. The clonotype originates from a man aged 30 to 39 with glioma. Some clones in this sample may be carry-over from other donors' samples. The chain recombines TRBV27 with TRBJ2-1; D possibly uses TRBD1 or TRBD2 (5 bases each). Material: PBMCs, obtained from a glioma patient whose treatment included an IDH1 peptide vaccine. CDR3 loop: CASSKLPGASNEQFF. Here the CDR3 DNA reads TGTGCCAGCAGCAAGCTCCCCGGGGCGAGCAATGAGCAGTTCTTC.